This T cell receptor beta chain was profiled in a study of blood T cell repertoires in COVID-19. The CDR3 runs to 14 residues. Germline trimming cut 8 bases from V and 2 bases from J; bases unmatched to any gene: 7. Germline values: CDR1 SEHNR, CDR2 FQNEAQ (reference sequence). The protocol was immunoSEQ multiplex PCR, while the TCRdb copy is restricted to in-frame clones and leaves out a portion. The sample holds 250,000 to 300,000 clones, around 90% seen once. The V call is TRBV7-9, the J call TRBJ2-7; 9 bases are shared with TRBD1. Sample: PBMCs or T cells enriched from blood (not recorded which). This clonotype originated in a human donor in a cohort exposed to, infected with or recovered from COVID-19 (not recorded which). The donor label of this sample is uncertain. CDR3 DNA: TGTGCCAGCTCGGGACAGGGTGGGGCCTACGAGCAGTACTTC. Protein: CASSGQGGAYEQYF.